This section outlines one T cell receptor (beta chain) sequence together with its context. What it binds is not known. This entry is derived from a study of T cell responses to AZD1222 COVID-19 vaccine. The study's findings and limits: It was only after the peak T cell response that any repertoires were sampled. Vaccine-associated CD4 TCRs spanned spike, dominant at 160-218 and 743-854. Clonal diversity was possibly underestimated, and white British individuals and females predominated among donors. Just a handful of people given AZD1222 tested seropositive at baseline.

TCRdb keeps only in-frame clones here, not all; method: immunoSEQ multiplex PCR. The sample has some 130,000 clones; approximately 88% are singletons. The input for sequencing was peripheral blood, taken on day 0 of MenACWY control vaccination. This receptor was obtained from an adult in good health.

The CDR3 DNA reads TGTGCCAGCACCTCGGGGGGGACTAGCGGGGCCTACGAGCAGTACTTC. Amino acid sequence: CASTSGGTSGAYEQYF. The V and J genes are TRBV3-1 (or the pseudogene TRBV3-2) and TRBJ2-7, with TRBD2 matching over 13 bases. This CDR3 comprises 16 residues. J lost 2 bases, V lost 7 bases, and 8 bases had no gene match. Germline lookup yields CDR1 LGHDT and CDR2 YNNKEL (reference sequence).